The source of this TCR beta chain is a study of blood T cells in healthy people across ages. Germline assignment: CDR1 SGHDN and CDR2 FVKESK. The V end lost 0 bases, the J end lost 5 bases, and 7 bases lay between the germline ends. The CDR3 has 13 residues. A second PCR, run for about 7 to 12 cycles, used a sample-barcoded 5' primer plus a J-beta primer mix. Every molecule of cDNA carried a tag from a template-switch adaptor with 12 random nucleotides. TCRdb itself ran the 5' RACE reads through MiXCR, one entry per CDR3 protein. The table includes 790,000 or so distinct CDR3 sequences, roughly three fifths detected once. A word on this clonotype: Antigen unknown.

Study outcomes and limitations: Strong correlation was found linking TCR beta diversity to naive T cell percentage.

The sequence was collected from a man in his forties in good health. This chain joins TRBV14 and TRBJ2-5; D unresolved. Sequencing was performed on blood. The CDR3 bases are TGTGCCAGCAGCCAAGATATGTTGGAGACCCAGTACTTC. It yields the protein CASSQDMLETQYF.